This TCR beta chain was identified during a study of cytomegalovirus exposure and HLA in healthy donors (TCRdb year 2017). About the study as a whole: In an earlier analysis of 450 to 750 of the donors, about 270 Gb of sequence data and just under 120 million unique TCR beta sequences from 150 million to 200 million T cells were reported. An early release covering approximately 600 HLA-typed donors comprised approximately 300 gigabases of sequencing data and roughly 85 million unique TCR sequences. Of the roughly 400 genotyped donors, around 81% fell in the genetic ancestry cluster associated with self-reported Caucasian donors. The study aimed to test whether cataloging public T cell receptors could reveal signatures of past pathogen exposure. The T cell repertoires of 666 subjects were profiled by immunosequencing and related to cytomegalovirus serostatus. A separate validation cohort of about 110 different subjects was used in addition to the 666-subject first cohort. The study combined high-throughput TCR immunosequencing, statistical association of individual TCRs with disease status, and machine learning to predict cytomegalovirus infection status. A later analysis re-analyzed previously published TCR beta repertoires from 660 or so donors and added high-resolution HLA genotyping to study TCR occurrence patterns. Rather than using new phenotypic data, the later analysis identified candidate immune exposures from TCR beta sequences and from how often those sequences occurred across donors. To decide whether each TCR beta V gene segment behaved as functional or pseudogenic, an earlier analysis of over 500 of the donors relied on high-throughput TCR beta sequencing. Donor age, sex, ethnicity and CMV serostatus were compiled alongside the repertoire data. A later genetic analysis used genome-wide SNP genotypes for about 60% of the roughly 670 donors, treating that subset as a discovery cohort. All discovery cohort repertoires had been generated on a single sequencing platform. HLA typing included class I and class II loci at four-digit resolution. The number of typed donors differed by locus: 629-630 for A, B, C, DRB1 and DQB1; some 500 for DQA1; 600 to 610 for DPA1; and approximately 450 for DPB1. Because of strong linkage in the cohort, 4 to 6 DR-DQ haplotypes were treated as single units for association and clustering. Among 300 to 500 genotyped donors of the cohort, an average of roughly 230,000 unique TCR beta nucleotide sequences was sequenced per donor, of which approximately 18% were non-productive. The full study reports these points: In a later analysis, 16,951 TCR beta sequences were associated with specific HLA alleles at a false discovery rate of 0.05. Because HLA typing was missing for some donors at each locus, association tests included only the typed subset. A further reported finding was that TCR beta sequences accurately predicted the HLA-A and HLA-B alleles for most subjects in the first cohort. In a later analysis, several top co-occurrence clusters were reported to appear linked to parvovirus B19, influenza, CMV and Epstein-Barr virus. According to a later analysis, TCR association rates differed among HLA loci, with DRB1 alleles showing the most associated TCRs and HLA-C alleles showing the fewest. In a later analysis, HLA-associated TCR beta chains showed more clonal expansion and lower generation probabilities than non-associated chains that were equally common. For the cohort, immune exposure information was limited to CMV serostatus. An association between a missense DCLRE1C variant and V-gene and J-gene trimming of TCR beta chains was found in a later genetic analysis and replicated in an independent cohort. Strong co-occurrence of HLA alleles, especially DR and DQ, made assigning TCR associations to individual alleles difficult. Cytomegalovirus status was reported to be diagnosed by the classifier with high specificity and sensitivity in both the original and validation cohorts. The cohort was sequenced for TCR beta chains only, and without alpha or paired-chain data the features that could be detected were limited. A later analysis found that most CMV-associated TCR beta chains appeared HLA-restricted, with HLA associations seemingly driven largely by CMV exposure. Correlated functional status among segregating V segments might be attributable to linkage disequilibrium, but an unknown experimental factor could not be ruled out. A few of the identified cytomegalovirus-associated TCR beta chains were confirmed in vitro to be specific for cytomegalovirus antigens. A cluster of highly shared sequence variants was judged likely to represent a technical artifact of the sequencing pipeline. The study listed 150 to 200 TCR beta chains as associated with cytomegalovirus. Some IMGT-functional V segments, including TRBV6-2 and TRBV6-3, could not be distinguished by the 87-base-pair reads and were therefore excluded. According to a later genetic analysis, donors in an Asian-associated ancestry cluster had fewer N-insertions in productive TCRs than the approximately 690-donor mean. Presence/absence analyses assumed roughly uniform sequencing depth across donors, an assumption that may not hold. Across donors, most TCR sequences were observed very rarely, whereas some public TCRs were present in many individuals. It was suggested by the authors that the approach could potentially be generalized to other disease states and immunological phenotypes. In an earlier analysis of approximately 590 of the donors, most TCR beta V segments appeared in productive rearrangements about 87% or about 30% of the time, broadly matching IMGT annotations. Because counts were too low, seventeen rarely observed V segments, including chromosome 9 orphons, were excluded from the earlier analysis of about 500 of the donors.

Note on this clone: The antigen it binds to is not known. Nothing much larger sits one base from this clone, and base qualities are not available.

Library construction relied on the immunoSEQ multiplex PCR assay. The multiplex PCR relied on a mix of 60 forward primers for TCR Vbeta segments and 13 reverse primers for TCR Jbeta segments. The CDR3 region of rearranged TCR beta genes was amplified from genomic DNA with a multiplex PCR assay. Amplified TCR beta libraries were sequenced as 87-base-pair reads on the Illumina HiSeq System. In the source study's methods: A later analysis tallied 70 million to 100 million unique TCR beta chains across the 666 repertoires, and approximately 11 million of those chains were shared by two or more donors. To remove PCR and sequencing errors, raw reads were error-corrected and collapsed into unique sequences using a nearest-neighbor algorithm that merged closely related sequences. CDR3 sequences were aligned to IMGT reference sequences to assign V, D and J gene segments. For a sequence to be retained, at least a six-nucleotide match to both a V gene segment and a J gene segment was required. Rearrangements were called productive when the CDR3 lacked stop codons and stayed in frame with V and J; all others were non-productive. Following IMGT convention, CDR3 was defined as the stretch from the second conserved V-encoded cysteine up to the conserved J-encoded phenylalanine. The earlier analysis of 587 of the donors excluded any sequence lacking an unambiguous match to a single V gene segment. In an earlier analysis of around 590 of the donors, a V segment was called functional when productive rearrangements were above 56.7%, and segregating when the standard deviation between donors exceeded 5%. A statistical classification framework was built for diagnosing cytomegalovirus status from the catalog of TCR beta chain sequences. In a later analysis, TCR nucleotide sequences were compared against IMGT/GENE-DB human TR gene sequences so that V and J genes could be assigned. In a later analysis, CDR3 sequences and most-parsimonious VDJ recombination scenarios were assigned using the TCRdist pipeline. In a later analysis, each TCR beta chain was defined by its CDR3 amino acid sequence together with its V-gene family, and reads without a unique V-gene family were excluded. To address suspected cross-contamination and a sequencing artifact, a later analysis removed 592 highly shared, low-generation-probability nucleotide sequences. In a later analysis, a clonal expansion index was calculated for each public chain from normalized within-repertoire ranks of inferred template counts. Generation probabilities in a later analysis came from a VDJ recombination model fitted to out-of-frame rearrangements, and those results were checked against IGoR. In a later analysis, TCR-TCR, TCR-HLA and TCR-CMV co-occurrence was scored with hypergeometric tests, and a repertoire-size bias correction was applied to TCR pairs. A later analysis estimated false discovery rates by permuting HLA or CMV assignments 20 times. In a later analysis, co-occurring TCRs were grouped using DBSCAN, and TCRdist sequence similarity was added for clustering within HLA-allele-positive subsets. Repertoires with fewer than 30,000 or more than 120,000 public chains were left out of co-occurrence clustering, as were four to six repertoires with anomalous nucleotide sharing. As stored in TCRdb, this immuneACCESS dataset retains in-frame rearrangements with V and J assigned. A fraction of the clones does not appear; measured against another copy, unresolved V genes explain less than half of the discrepancy, and the remainder lacks a known reason. That table is the source of V, J and clone size, and D and trimming were worked out from the DNA. In all, the sample holds about 120,000 clones, and roughly 80% of those were seen once. 2.5% to 3.5% of the sample belongs to the ten largest clones.

Trimmed from V: 5 bases; trimmed from J: 1 base; junction bases lacking a gene match: 2. The germline V gene provides CDR1 SGHTA and CDR2 FQGNSA. Taken from cysteine to phenylalanine, the CDR3 has 13 residues. Just the 39-base CDR3 DNA is kept, in frame starting at base 1. The cohort was made up of 500 to 850 healthy bone marrow donors. All cohort members were sampled while nominally healthy, although unrecorded immune exposures were likely present. The donor tested CMV seropositive, placing the donor among the 310 or so seropositive members of the cohort. A peripheral blood sample was provided by each donor, and peripheral blood mononuclear cells were used for TCR beta sequencing. Genomic DNA extraction from the blood cell samples was performed with the Qiagen DNeasy Blood Extraction Kit.

This sequence uses TRBV7-2 and TRBJ2-7; TRBD2 lines up with 7 middle nucleotides. The source of this sequence is a woman in her thirties or forties in good health and CMV-seropositive. The sequenced sample was PBMCs. The DNA is as follows: TGTGCCAGCAGCCGACTAGCTTCCTACGAGCAGTACTTC. It translates as CASSRLASYEQYF.